The 27 T cell receptor beta chains in this list originate from one sample, sequenced in a study of T cell changes during pregnancy in multiple sclerosis. Sequencing used immunoSEQ multiplex PCR; TCRdb keeps in-frame clones, though not all of them. The sample shows some 64,000 clones, over 80% of them seen only once. Source: peripheral blood, taken in the first trimester of pregnancy. Every receptor here comes from a female donor with multiple sclerosis, enrolled in a pregnancy study.

This clone was detected only a few times. CDR3 DNA: TGTGCCACCAGCAGAGATTCCGGGGCCGGGGAGCTGTTTTTT. Translating gives CATSRDSGAGELFF. The chain employs TRBV15 and TRBJ2-2; tentatively, D is TRBD2 (5 bases). The CDR3 runs 14 residues. Germline V gene sequence: CDR1 LNHNV, CDR2 YYDKDF (reference sequence). V lost 0 bases and J lost 6, with 8 bases in between.

The table lists this clone with a few counts. The rearrangement uses TRBV7-6 and TRBJ2-1; 8 bases are shared with TRBD2. This CDR3 contains 16 residues. The V segment lost 4 bases and the J segment 4 bases; nucleotides outside the gene matches: 9. Germline loops: CDR1 SGHVS, CDR2 FNYEAQ. This CDR3 reads CASSYAPGGVYNEQFF. CDR3 DNA: TGTGCCAGCAGCTACGCTCCCGGGGGGGTATACAATGAGCAGTTCTTC.

The V and J genes are TRBV25-1 and TRBJ2-5; no firm D call. The germline gives CDR1 MGHDK, CDR2 SYGVNS. The CDR3 spans 11 residues. V was trimmed by 7 bases and J by 6 bases, leaving 9 bases between them. This CDR3 is CASIARQTQYF. In nucleotides, the CDR3 is TGTGCCAGCATCGCCAGGCAGACCCAGTACTTC. The whole variable domain, filled in from reference TRBV25-1 and TRBJ2-5, reads EADIYQTPRYLVIGTGKKITLECSQTMGHDKMYWYQQDPGMELHLIHYSYGVNSTEKGDLSSESTVSRIRTEHFPLTLESARPSHTSQYLCASIARQTQYFGPGTRLLVL.

V is TRBV6-6 and J is TRBJ1-2; D remains unclear. Germline CDR1 MNHNY, CDR2 SVGAGI (reference sequence). The CDR3 has 15 residues. V lost 2 bases and J lost 1, with 11 bases in between. The CDR3 DNA sequence: TGTGCCAGCAGTTACCCCACGGAGGGTAACTATGGCTACACCTTC. Encoded protein: CASSYPTEGNYGYTF.

The chain couples TRBV19 to TRBJ1-2; 8 positions agree with TRBD1. V was clipped by 5 bases and J by 8 bases; unmatched bases: 7. Germline CDR1 LNHDA, CDR2 SQIVND (reference sequence). The CDR3 totals 13 residues. CDR3 sequence: CASSLRTGWGYTF. The CDR3 coding sequence is TGTGCCAGTAGTCTTCGGACAGGGTGGGGCTACACCTTC.

V is TRBV11-2 and J is TRBJ2-1; no clear D. Germline CDR1 and CDR2: SGHAT and FQNNGV. V gave up 2 bases and J gave up 3 bases, with 5 bases separating them. CDR3 size: 13 residues. For the CDR3, the DNA is TGTGCCAGCAGCTTAACAAACTACAATGAGCAGTTCTTC. Its protein is CASSLTNYNEQFF.

The chain carries TRBV4-3 and TRBJ2-1, with 13 bases matching TRBD2. The CDR3 extends over 20 amino acids. From germline, CDR1 is LGHNA and CDR2 YSLEER. With 3 bases clipped from V and 1 base from J, the junction kept 12 bases outside the gene matches. For the CDR3, the DNA is TGCGCCAGCAGCCAGGGGCCGGGACTAGCGGGAAAAAGGTCCTACAATGAGCAGTTCTTC. It codes for CASSQGPGLAGKRSYNEQFF.

The rearrangement links TRBV19 to TRBJ1-4, with D possibly being TRBD1 (5 bases). Germline V gene sequence: CDR1 LNHDA, CDR2 SQIVND (reference sequence). The CDR3 totals 17 residues. Deletions cut 3 bases from V and 0 bases from J, with 14 bases between. The CDR3, as DNA: TGTGCCAGTAGTATTGATGAGGCAGGGTCAACTAATGAAAAACTGTTTTTT. Translated, it gives CASSIDEAGSTNEKLFF.

The chain couples TRBV4-2 to TRBJ2-6; D perhaps matches TRBD1 (6 bases). This CDR3 spans 16 amino acids. The V end lost 0 bases, the J end lost 0 bases, and 6 bases lay between the germline ends. The germline V gene encodes CDR1 LGHNA and CDR2 YNFKEQ. The CDR3 loop reads CASSQDRGSGANVLTF. DNA of the CDR3: TGTGCCAGCAGCCAAGACAGGGGCTCTGGGGCCAACGTCCTGACTTTC.

The chain couples TRBV28 to TRBJ2-4; no definite D call. From germline, CDR1 is MDHEN and CDR2 SYDVKM. The CDR3 is made up of 15 amino acids. The V end was cut by 6 bases, the J end by 0 bases, with 12 bases between. In nucleotides, the CDR3 is TGTGCCAGCAGCCAAACGGGTACAGCCAAAAACATTCAGTACTTC. This sequence encodes CASSQTGTAKNIQYF.

The chain employs TRBV4-1 and TRBJ2-3, with 8 nucleotides matching TRBD2. This CDR3 spans 16 amino acids. In germline, CDR1 is MGHRA, CDR2 YSYEKL. V was pared by 4 bases and J by 5 bases, with 11 bases of the junction left unmatched. In DNA, the CDR3 is TGCGCCAGCAGCCGGGGGTTCGGGAGGGCCGTAGATACGCAGTATTTT. The encoded protein is CASSRGFGRAVDTQYF.

V is TRBV9 and J is TRBJ2-3; 7 bases agree with TRBD2. Germline CDR1 and CDR2: SGDLS and YYNGEE. The V and J ends lost 0 bases and 6 bases, in that order; junction bases with no gene match: 7. This CDR3 comprises 15 residues. The CDR3 DNA reads TGTGCCAGCAGCGTAGAGGGCGGGAGCGGGGATACGCAGTATTTT. Protein product: CASSVEGGSGDTQYF.

V is TRBV19 and J is TRBJ2-2; possibly TRBD1 for D (5 bases). The V gene lost 7 bases and the J gene lost 4 bases, with 13 bases spanning the gap. Germline V CDR1 and CDR2: LNHDA, SQIVND (reference sequence). The CDR3 extends over 14 amino acids. The CDR3 DNA follows: TGTGCCAGTAACGCAGGGATGCGCACCGGGGAGCTGTTTTTT. Translation: CASNAGMRTGELFF.

This clone appeared once. This chain uses TRBV19 with TRBJ2-1, with 11 nucleotides matching TRBD2. The CDR3 sequence is 15 residues long. Per the germline V gene, CDR1 is LNHDA and CDR2 is SQIVND (reference sequence). J gave up 8 bases and V 5 bases, and 8 bases lay outside the gene matches. The CDR3: CASSDIAGGAHEQFF. In nucleotides, the CDR3 is TGTGCCAGTAGTGACATAGCGGGAGGGGCGCATGAGCAGTTCTTC.

There are a few counts of this clone. The rearrangement uses TRBV9 and TRBJ2-3; D uncertain. The V end lost 4 bases, the J end lost 1 base, and 10 bases lay between the germline ends. Germline V gives CDR1 SGDLS, CDR2 YYNGEE. This CDR3 contains 14 residues. CDR3 coding DNA: TGTGCCAGCAGCTCCGAGGCCCGCACAGATACGCAGTATTTT. As protein: CASSSEARTDTQYF.

This clone was seen a single time. This rearrangement joins TRBV5-1 to TRBJ2-7; weak D call: TRBD1 (6 bases). Looked up from germline, CDR1 is SGHRS and CDR2 is YFSETQ. V was trimmed by 0 bases and J by 2 bases, leaving 18 bases between them. This CDR3 has 17 amino acids. The CDR3 protein is CASSLELQGSSAYEQYF. The CDR3 DNA reads TGCGCCAGCAGCTTGGAATTACAGGGTTCGTCTGCCTACGAGCAGTACTTC.

The CDR3 sequence: CASSVEPGTPDYNEQFF. CDR3 DNA: TGTGCCAGCAGCGTAGAGCCCGGGACTCCGGATTACAATGAGCAGTTCTTC. The chain uses TRBV9 and TRBJ2-1, with a possible D match to TRBD2 (6 bases). The V gene lost 0 bases and the J gene lost 4 bases, with 17 bases spanning the gap. The CDR3 has 17 amino acids. Looked up from germline, CDR1 is SGDLS and CDR2 is YYNGEE.

The V and J genes are TRBV29-1 and TRBJ2-1; 11 bases fit TRBD2. J was trimmed by 1 base and V by 6 bases; bases with no gene match: 5. The V gene's germline CDR1 is SQVTM and CDR2 ANQGSEA. CDR3 length equals 15 residues. In DNA, the CDR3 is TGCAGCGTCGCGGGACTAGCGGATTCCTACAATGAGCAGTTCTTC. Amino acid sequence: CSVAGLADSYNEQFF.

The V call is TRBV7-6, the J call TRBJ2-3; TRBD2 agrees at 10 bases. The CDR3 extends over 14 amino acids. Per germline, CDR1 SGHVS and CDR2 FNYEAQ. Unmatched junction bases numbered 2, after V lost 8 bases and J lost 0 bases. In DNA form, the CDR3 reads TGTGCCAGCTCAGCGGGGGGGAGCACAGATACGCAGTATTTT. This codes for CASSAGGSTDTQYF.

This sequence joins TRBV4-1 and TRBJ2-1, with 9 bases matching TRBD2. The CDR3 spans 15 residues. V was pared by 3 bases and J by 5 bases, with 5 bases of the junction left unmatched. CDR1 MGHRA and CDR2 YSYEKL come from the germline V gene. This CDR3 reads CASSHTSGPDNEQFF. CDR3 DNA sequence: TGCGCCAGCAGCCACACTAGCGGGCCTGACAATGAGCAGTTCTTC.

The V call is TRBV19, the J call TRBJ1-1; TRBD1 matches 8 bases. This CDR3 region has 15 residues. Germline lookup yields CDR1 LNHDA and CDR2 SQIVND (reference sequence). The trim removed 5 bases at V and 5 bases at J, leaving 10 bases unmatched. The CDR3 loop is CASSELRQGMTEAFF. In DNA form, the CDR3 reads TGTGCCAGTAGTGAACTACGACAGGGGATGACTGAAGCTTTCTTT.

The chain uses TRBV28 and TRBJ2-1; D possibly corresponds to TRBD2 (6 bases). The V and J ends lost 3 bases and 7 bases respectively, with 16 bases between them. The CDR3 contains 15 residues. In germline, CDR1 is MDHEN, CDR2 SYDVKM. CDR3 nucleotides: TGTGCCAGCAGTTTCTTCGGGGGAGGTGGTAATGAGCAGTTCTTC. Amino acids: CASSFFGGGGNEQFF.

The rearrangement uses TRBV7-2 and TRBJ2-5; no definite D call. Trimming removed 4 bases from V and 7 bases from J, with 13 bases in between. This CDR3 spans 13 amino acids. The germline V gene has CDR1 SGHTA and CDR2 FQGNSA. CDR3 loop: CASSSSPGGTQYF. DNA for the CDR3: TGTGCCAGCAGCTCCAGCCCCGGCGGGACCCAGTACTTC.

This chain connects TRBV9 to TRBJ1-1; no clear D. V was clipped by 4 bases and J by 5 bases, with 18 bases between them. The germline gives CDR1 SGDLS, CDR2 YYNGEE. This CDR3 spans 15 amino acids. The CDR3 DNA sequence: TGTGCCAGCAGCCCGATGGTTGGGGAGTGGACTGAAGCTTTCTTT. It specifies CASSPMVGEWTEAFF.

This clone was detected only once. The CDR3 nucleotides are TGTGCCAGCAGCCCTGGTAGCGGATTTGTGAACACTGAAGCTTTCTTT. Translating it yields CASSPGSGFVNTEAFF. The chain couples TRBV5-5 to TRBJ1-1, with unresolved D. The CDR3 contains 16 residues. The V gene lost 4 bases and the J gene lost 0 bases, with 16 bases spanning the gap. The germline CDR1 and CDR2 sequences are SGHKS and YYEKEE (reference sequence).

This clone was seen only a few times. The chain combines TRBV10-3 with TRBJ2-2; tentative D call: TRBD2 (5 bases). Germline V CDR1 and CDR2: ENHRY, SYGVKD. The V end lost 3 bases, the J end lost 5 bases, and 19 bases lay between the germline ends. The CDR3 loop spans 17 amino acids. The DNA for the CDR3 is TGTGCCATCAGTGACTTGGAGGACTTGGTTTTTACCGGGGAGCTGTTTTTT. Translation: CAISDLEDLVFTGELFF.

V gene TRBV27 combines with J gene TRBJ2-3, with TRBD2 identical over 13 bases. With 4 bases clipped from V and 0 bases from J, the junction kept 7 bases outside the gene matches. This CDR3 region has 18 residues. Germline assignment: CDR1 MNHEY and CDR2 SMNVEV (reference sequence). The CDR3 here is CASSSPGLAGPSTDTQYF. In DNA form, the CDR3 reads TGTGCCAGCAGTTCTCCGGGACTAGCGGGGCCTAGCACAGATACGCAGTATTTT.